The present TCR beta chain was sequenced within a study of post-analysis software for immune sequencing data. Background on the study: Relapsing-remitting, secondary progressive and progressive-relapsing forms made up the multiple sclerosis disease courses. General observations from the study: Controls showed lower frequencies than patients for roughly five TRBV segments, and TRBV5-6, TRBV5-1 and TRBV20-1 were among these. Controls showed significantly higher normalized Chao1 diversity than did multiple sclerosis patients.

As to this clonotype: The antigen is unknown.

Sequencing libraries made from TCR beta cDNA carried unique molecular identifiers. TCRdb independently ran MiXCR on the PCR reads; one entry per CDR3 protein. The profile shows roughly 580,000 distinct CDR3 sequences, about 44% of them singletons. The CDR3 has 15 amino acids. The germline gives CDR1 MNHEY, CDR2 SVGAGI. Trimming removed 6 bases at V and 0 bases at J, with 13 bases between. This rearrangement joins TRBV6-5 to TRBJ2-3, with D uncertain. Sequenced material: blood. This TCR came from a girl between 5 and 17 years old with multiple sclerosis. The CDR3 DNA sequence: TGTGCCAGCAGGCCGGCGTTCTCTAGCACAGATACGCAGTATTTT. Its protein product is CASRPAFSSTDTQYF.